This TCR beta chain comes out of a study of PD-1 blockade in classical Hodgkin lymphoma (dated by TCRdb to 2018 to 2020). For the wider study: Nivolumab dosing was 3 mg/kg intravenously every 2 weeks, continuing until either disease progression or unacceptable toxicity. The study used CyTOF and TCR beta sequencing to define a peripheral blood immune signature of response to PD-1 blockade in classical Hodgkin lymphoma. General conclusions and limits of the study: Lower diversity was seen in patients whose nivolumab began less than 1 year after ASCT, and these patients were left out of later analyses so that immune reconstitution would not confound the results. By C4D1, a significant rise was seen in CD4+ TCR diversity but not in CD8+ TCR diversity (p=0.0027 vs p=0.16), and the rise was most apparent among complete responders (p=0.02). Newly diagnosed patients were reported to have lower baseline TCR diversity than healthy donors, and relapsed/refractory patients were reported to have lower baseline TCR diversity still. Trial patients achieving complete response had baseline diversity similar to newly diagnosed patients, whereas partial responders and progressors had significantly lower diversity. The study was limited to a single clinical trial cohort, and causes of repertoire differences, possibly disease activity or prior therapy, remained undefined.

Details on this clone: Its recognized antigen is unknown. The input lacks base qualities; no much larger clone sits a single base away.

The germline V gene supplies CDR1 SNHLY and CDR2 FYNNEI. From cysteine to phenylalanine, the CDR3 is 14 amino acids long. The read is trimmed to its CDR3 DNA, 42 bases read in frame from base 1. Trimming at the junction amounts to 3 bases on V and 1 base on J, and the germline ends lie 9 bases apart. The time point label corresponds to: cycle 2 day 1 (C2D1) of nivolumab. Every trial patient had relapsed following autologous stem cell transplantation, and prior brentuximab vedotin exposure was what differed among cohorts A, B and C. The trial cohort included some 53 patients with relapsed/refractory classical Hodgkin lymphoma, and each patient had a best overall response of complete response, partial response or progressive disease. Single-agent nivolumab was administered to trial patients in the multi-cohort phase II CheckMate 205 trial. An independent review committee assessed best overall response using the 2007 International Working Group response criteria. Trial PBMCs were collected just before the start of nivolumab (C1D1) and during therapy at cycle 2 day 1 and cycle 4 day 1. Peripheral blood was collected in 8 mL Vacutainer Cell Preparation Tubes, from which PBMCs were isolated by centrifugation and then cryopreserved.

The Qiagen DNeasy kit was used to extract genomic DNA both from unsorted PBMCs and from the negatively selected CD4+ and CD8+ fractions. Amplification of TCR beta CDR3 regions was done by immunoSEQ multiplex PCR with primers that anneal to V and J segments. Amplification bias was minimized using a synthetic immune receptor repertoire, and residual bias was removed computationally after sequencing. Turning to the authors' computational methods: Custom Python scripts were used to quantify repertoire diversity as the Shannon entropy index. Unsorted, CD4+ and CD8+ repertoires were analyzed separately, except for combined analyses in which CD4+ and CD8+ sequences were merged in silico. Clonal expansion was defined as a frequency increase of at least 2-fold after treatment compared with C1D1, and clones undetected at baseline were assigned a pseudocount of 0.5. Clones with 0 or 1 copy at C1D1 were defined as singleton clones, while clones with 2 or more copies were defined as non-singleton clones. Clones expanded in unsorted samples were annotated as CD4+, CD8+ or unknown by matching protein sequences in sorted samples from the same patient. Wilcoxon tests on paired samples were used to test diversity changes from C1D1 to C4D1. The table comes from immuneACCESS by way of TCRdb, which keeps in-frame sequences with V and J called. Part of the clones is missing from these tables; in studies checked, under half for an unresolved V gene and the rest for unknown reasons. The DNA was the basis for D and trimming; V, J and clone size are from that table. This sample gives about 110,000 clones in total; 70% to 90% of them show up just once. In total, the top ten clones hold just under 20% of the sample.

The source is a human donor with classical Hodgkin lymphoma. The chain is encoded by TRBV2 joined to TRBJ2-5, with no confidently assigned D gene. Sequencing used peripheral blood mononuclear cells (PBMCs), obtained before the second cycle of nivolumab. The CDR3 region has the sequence CASSDRNSQETQYF. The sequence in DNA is TGTGCCAGCAGTGACAGGAACTCCCAAGAGACCCAGTACTTC.